The T cell receptor gamma chain under discussion was sequenced for a study of γδ T cells in repeated Plasmodium falciparum infection. Study details: Sampling occurred at baseline, pre-infection for selected infections, and 21 days post-infection. Malian gammadelta TCRs were studied during no-transmission periods and across acute malaria episodes. Study-level points and caveats: Compared with Australian children, Malian Vdelta2-negative repertoires seemed more clonal, less diverse, less shared. Vdelta2-negative gammadelta repertoires, largely Vdelta1+, seemingly showed infection-driven waves of new clonal selection.

TCRdb redid the clone calls on the multiplex PCR reads with CATT. In the table there are about 30,000 gamma-chain clones, roughly 1.4% of which are singletons. Flow sorting of PBMC yielded separate Vgamma9/Vdelta2+ and Vdelta2-negative gammadelta T cell populations for bulk repertoire analysis. The CDR3 is 18 residues long. CDR1 and CDR2 (germline): GITISATS, ISYDGTV (reference sequence). This clone was found many times. Antigen specificity is unknown. A read error is the likely source, as a far larger clone sits one nucleotide away. Other nucleotide sequences in the sample specify the same CDR3. The sample was gamma-delta T cells from blood. The J gene is TRGJP, the V gene TRGV9. The J gene comes from matching the DNA to germline here; TCRdb lacks it. This sequence was found in a pool of human donors (malaria-infected and uninfected, not separated). CDR3 in DNA: TGTGCCCTGTGGGAGGTGTATAGCCCAAGGTTGGGCAAAAAAATCAAGGTATTT. Its translation is CALWEVYSPRLGKKIKVF.